This entry is about one T cell receptor beta chain. As yet, its antigen is unknown. An end of the junction does not agree with germline; a read error may underlie this. This sample was included in a study of shared clonotypes between healthy human individuals. Study-wide findings and caveats: The small donor group covered limited genetic and exposure diversity.

Positively selected for CCR7, the CD45RO-negative cells used as naive CD8 cells excluded terminally differentiated effector memory CD45RA+ cells. The CDR3 consists of 14 residues. CDR1 and CDR2 from the germline V gene are MNHEY and SVGAGI. Clones were read by immunoSEQ multiplex PCR, and TCRdb kept only the in-frame ones, dropping some. The top ten clones hold about 1.1% of a sample with around 2,000,000 clones, about 94% of them seen once. The TCR comes from a man younger than 30 in good health. The V call is TRBV6-5, the J call TRBJ1-6; a weak D match, TRBD1 (6 bases). The specimen sequenced was naive CD8+ T cells sorted from blood. The CDR3 nucleotides read TGTGTCAGCACCAGGGGACGGTCCGATTCACCCCTCCACTTT. Protein sequence: CVSTRGRSDSPLHF.